This record covers a single TCR beta chain. The entry originates in a study of blood T cell repertoires in COVID-19. Overall study: Collection of acute and convalescent COVID-19 samples took place in the United States, Italy and Spain. PBMCs, B-cell-depleted T cells, or T cells were the source of the cDNA or gDNA that made up the material.

Original data processing: Amplification with reference gene primers provided the estimates of nucleated cell counts. Here immunoSEQ multiplex PCR was the method, and the copy in TCRdb shows in-frame clones only, minus some. The V and J calls and the clone size are those of that table, but D and trimming were determined from the DNA. The sample lists over 150,000 clones; around 90% were seen once. Sequenced sample: peripheral blood. The source is a man in his forties or fifties who had recovered from COVID-19.

The CDR3 here is CASSQEGARLAPNEQFF. For the CDR3, the DNA is TGCGCCAGCAGCCAAGAGGGGGCAAGACTAGCCCCCAATGAGCAGTTCTTC. The chain links TRBV4-1 to TRBJ2-1; a possible D gene is TRBD2 (7 bases). The V end was cut by 0 bases, the J end by 6 bases, with 18 bases between. The CDR3 has 17 residues. Germline loops: CDR1 MGHRA, CDR2 YSYEKL.